Many counts were recorded for the clone carrying this TCR beta chain. Its antigen is unidentified. RNA transcripts yielded amplified TCR beta CDR3 regions. HTBI primers drove first-round RT-PCR of the TCR CDR3. MiXCR was run by TCRdb on the multiplex PCR reads, yielding one entry per CDR3 protein. The sample has roughly 500,000 distinct CDR3 sequences, about 16% seen once. The data stem from a study of T cells in Graves' hyperthyroidism and ophthalmopathy. Across the whole study: Peripheral blood collection took place at initial diagnosis, before any treatment.

Patients were excluded because of uncontrolled infection, other autoimmune disease, pregnancy or lactation. Diagnosis rested on symptoms, serum thyroxine and TRAb, thyroid ultrasound, and orbital computed tomography. Overall study results and limits: Ophthalmopathy and stable hyperthyroidism were told apart by a 13 V-J model.

This TCR came from a woman under 40 with Graves' ophthalmopathy. The sequencing sample was made of blood.

The CDR3 sequence: CASSPLGTYEQYF. CDR3 in DNA: TGTGCCAGCTCCCCTTTGGGGACCTACGAGCAGTACTTC. The V gene is TRBV3-1, the J gene TRBJ2-7; D gene ambiguous. Germline V gives CDR1 LGHDT, CDR2 YNNKEL (reference sequence). V lost 8 bases and J 2 bases, leaving 13 bases between the germline ends. This CDR3 region has 13 residues.